This is a list of T cell receptor beta chains from one sample in a study of regulatory T cells in long-lasting Graves disease. TCRdb used MiXCR to reprocess the multiplex PCR reads, holding one entry per CDR3 protein. The data hold about 460,000 distinct CDR3 sequences, with roughly 22% observed a single time. Sample: peripheral blood mononuclear cells (PBMCs), taken when the disease was refractory, from a patient treated with antithyroid drugs. These receptor sequences come from a female donor with Graves disease. Both conserved end residues are part of each CDR3. The D gene is left open where the match is weak. Clone sizes are given selectively: once, few, many, or a class where the clone is expanded.

.	TRBV28	TRBJ2-3	few	TGTGCCAGCAGCCGCTATATACCGGGACTGACAGATACGCAGTATTTT	CASSRYIPGLTDTQYF
.	TRBV20-1	TRBJ2-2	.	TGCAGTGCATCGGGACAAACGAACACCGGGGAGCTGTTTTTT	CSASGQTNTGELFF
TRBD1	TRBV28	TRBJ1-2	many	TGTGCCAGCAGATTTCAGGGACAGGGGAACTATGGCTACACCTTC	CASRFQGQGNYGYTF
TRBD1	TRBV11-3	TRBJ1-1	few	TGTGCCAGCAGTTTAATGACAGCCGGGACAGGGGGCGAAGCTTTCTTT	CASSLMTAGTGGEAFF
.	TRBV19	TRBJ1-2	many	TGTGCCAGTAGTCTGGGCATGAATGGCTACACCTTC	CASSLGMNGYTF
TRBD2	TRBV27	TRBJ2-2	many	TGTGCCAGCAGTTTAAGCCGCCTAGCGGGGGGAAACACCGGGGAGCTGTTTTTT	CASSLSRLAGGNTGELFF
.	TRBV19	TRBJ2-2	few	TGTGCCAGTAGCCGGCAGACCGGGGAGCTGTTTTTT	CASSRQTGELFF
TRBD1	TRBV28	TRBJ2-4	once	TGTGCCAGCAGTCCGGACAGGAACACCAGAGGCATTCAGTACTTC	CASSPDRNTRGIQYF
.	TRBV28	TRBJ2-2	many	TGTGCCAGCAGTCCGATCACCGGGGAGCTGTTTTTT	CASSPITGELFF
TRBD2	TRBV2	TRBJ2-3	.	TGTGCCAGCAGCCCGTCGATAGCGGGGTCTGATACGCAGTATTTT	CASSPSIAGSDTQYF
.	TRBV7-2	TRBJ1-1	many	TGTGCCAGCAACCAGTTCTGGTCCACTGAAGCTTTCTTT	CASNQFWSTEAFF
.	TRBV7-2	TRBJ1-1	many	TGTGCCAGCAGCTCGGGACGGAAGAACACTGAAGCTTTCTTT	CASSSGRKNTEAFF
TRBD2	TRBV3-1	TRBJ2-5	.	TGTGCCAGCAGCCCACTCAGCGGGAGGGCGGTAGAGACCCAGTACTTC	CASSPLSGRAVETQYF
.	TRBV29-1	TRBJ2-7	many	TGCAGCGTTGCCTATCGGGACACCCCGTTCTACGAGCAGTACTTC	CSVAYRDTPFYEQYF
TRBD1	TRBV29-1	TRBJ1-3	few	TGCAGCGCAGGACAGGGGCGACCTCTCTCTGGAAACACCATATATTTT	CSAGQGRPLSGNTIYF
TRBD2	TRBV20-1	TRBJ2-7	few	TGCAGTGCTTATACGGGACTAGGGAACTCCTACGAGCAGTACTTC	CSAYTGLGNSYEQYF
TRBD2	TRBV6-2/TRBV6-3	TRBJ2-7	many	TGTGCCAGCACTAGCGGACCATACGAGCAGTACTTC	CASTSGPYEQYF
TRBD1	TRBV7-2	TRBJ2-7	few	TGTGCCAGCAGCACAGGGGGCACCTACGAGCAGTACTTC	CASSTGGTYEQYF
.	TRBV3-1	TRBJ2-7	few	TGTGCCAGCAGCCAAGATACAACCACCTACGAGCAGTACTTC	CASSQDTTTYEQYF
.	TRBV10-3	TRBJ2-7	few	TGTGCCATCAGTGAGGCGGGGAAGTACGAGCAGTACTTC	CAISEAGKYEQYF
.	TRBV19	TRBJ2-7	once	TGTGCCAGTGGCCCGAGGGCGGATTCCTACGAGCAGTACTTC	CASGPRADSYEQYF
.	TRBV7-9	TRBJ2-1	.	TGTGCCAGCAGCTTAGTGCAGGGCTCCTACAATGAGCAGTTCTTC	CASSLVQGSYNEQFF
.	TRBV28	TRBJ2-7	.	TGTGCCAGCCAGCCCAGGGGTACCGACGAGCAGTACTTC	CASQPRGTDEQYF
.	TRBV11-3	TRBJ2-2	many	TGTGCCAGCAGCTTATCATCTGTCGCCGGGGAGCTGTTTTTT	CASSLSSVAGELFF
TRBD1	TRBV9	TRBJ1-6	many	TGTGCCAGCAGCCCAAGGGGACAGGGGCACTCACCCCTCCACTTT	CASSPRGQGHSPLHF
TRBD1	TRBV28	TRBJ1-3	.	TGTGCCAGCAGTTTTAACAGGGGCCCCTCTGGAAACACCATATATTTT	CASSFNRGPSGNTIYF
.	TRBV12-3/TRBV12-4	TRBJ1-1	many	TGTGCCAGCACCGGCGAAAGGGGTGGTGAAGCTTTCTTT	CASTGERGGEAFF
TRBD2	TRBV20-1	TRBJ2-1	.	TGCAGTGCTAGAGTGCTAGCGGGGGCGAGCTCCTACAATGAGCAGTTCTTC	CSARVLAGASSYNEQFF
.	TRBV28	TRBJ2-1	few	TGTGCCAGCAGCCCCTGGAATGAGCAGTTCTTC	CASSPWNEQFF
.	TRBV27	TRBJ2-7	.	TGTGCCAGCAGTCCCGGGAATAGGTGGGAGCAGTACTTC	CASSPGNRWEQYF
.	TRBV7-2	TRBJ1-5	few	TGTGCCAGCAGCTTGGACAAAAATCAGCCCCAGCATTTT	CASSLDKNQPQHF
TRBD1	TRBV11-2	TRBJ1-2	many	TGTGCCAGCAGCGATAGAGGGGGCTGGTATGGCTACACCTTC	CASSDRGGWYGYTF
.	TRBV2	TRBJ2-7	.	TGTGCCAGCAGTCTTCGGACAGTAACTACCTACGGGCAGTACTTC	CASSLRTVTTYGQYF
TRBD1	TRBV28	TRBJ2-4	many	TGTGCCAGCATAGGGACAGGGGGAGCCAAAAACATTCAGTACTTC	CASIGTGGAKNIQYF
TRBD1	TRBV2	TRBJ2-2	.	TGTGCCAGCAGCCCCCTTTCGGGACAGGGTGGTGCACGCACCGGGGAGCTGTTTTTT	CASSPLSGQGGARTGELFF